This TCR beta chain was identified in a study of metastatic and nonmetastatic thyroid tumors (dated by TCRdb to about 2020). Regarding the complete study: Repertoires were compared across peripheral blood and tumor or nodule tissue samples from malignant and benign thyroid patients.

Deletion took 6 bases off V and 0 bases off J, with a span of 12 bases between the germline ends. From its cysteine to its phenylalanine, the CDR3 spans 14 amino acids. CDR3 DNA only is kept here, 42 bases in frame from base 1. CDR1 MNHNS and CDR2 SASEGT are derived from the germline V gene. Here is what the overall study found, with its caveats: In both blood and tumor samples, malignant tumors were reported to have significantly higher TCR beta diversity than benign nodules.

This clone was observed a few times. Its antigen remains unidentified. Base qualities are not at hand, and no much larger clone is one base apart. Before undergoing thyroid surgery, none of the patients had been given any kind of treatment. The study retrospectively analysed patient clinical samples collected from the early 2010s to the late 2010s using T-cell receptor beta sequencing. The library came from PCR. Sequencing took place on an Illumina HiSeq 4000. The TCR beta-chain CDR3 region of each patient was profiled by high-throughput sequencing. The paper's processing steps were these. A classifier to discriminate distant-metastatic papillary thyroid cancer patients was built from CDR3 differences across clinicopathological groups. Repertoire diversity was assessed with the Shannon index, and tumor-blood repertoire similarity with the Morisita-Horn index. The public reads were reprocessed in TCRdb via fastp at Q25 and MiXCR, keeping in-frame beta chains. These V and J calls rely on TCRdb rather than the paper's analysis. The table for this sample lists some 15,000 clones; roughly a third of them were counted only once. The ten largest clones take up around 13% of the sample.

This clonotype was sampled from a male donor with papillary thyroid cancer or a benign thyroid nodule (not recorded which). Some clones in this sample may be carry-over from other donors' samples. Rearrangement joined TRBV6-1 to TRBJ2-7; D gene: possibly TRBD2, on 5 matching bases. The sequenced sample was tumor tissue. The CDR3 region: CASRWTLSSYEQYF. The DNA reads TGTGCCAGCAGATGGACTTTGAGCTCCTACGAGCAGTACTTC.